Sequencing of this T cell receptor beta chain was carried out in a study of shared clonotypes between healthy human individuals. Genomic DNA per cell subset filled all wells of several immunoSEQ plates. Libraries were prepared by immunoSEQ multiplex PCR; TCRdb keeps only in-frame clonotypes and omits some of them. The sample carries over 2,000,000 clones, 80% to 95% recorded once. A remark on this clone: Antigen specificity is unknown.

Study-wide points: Of the naive CD4 clonotypes, 4% to 5% were shared across four donors. It was the few donors that limited the genetic and exposure-history diversity represented.

CDR3 length equals 17 residues. The V gene end was trimmed by 4 bases and the J gene end by 4 bases; junction bases not matched to a gene: 8. CDR1 and CDR2 from the germline V gene are LNHDA and SQIVND (reference sequence). The naive CD8 subset, CD45RO-negative cells positively selected for CCR7, excluded terminally differentiated effector memory CD45RA+ cells. Every contributor of samples was a Caucasian grown-up residing in Nashville, Tennessee. The V and J genes are TRBV19 and TRBJ2-7, with TRBD2 matching 15 bases. Sequencing was performed on naive CD8+ T cells from PBMCs. This clonotype originated in a man younger than 35 in good health. Some clones in this sample may be carry-over from other donors' samples. The CDR3 spells CASSTGLAGGPGYEQYF. CDR3 DNA: TGTGCCAGTAGTACCGGACTAGCGGGAGGGCCGGGGTACGAGCAGTACTTC.